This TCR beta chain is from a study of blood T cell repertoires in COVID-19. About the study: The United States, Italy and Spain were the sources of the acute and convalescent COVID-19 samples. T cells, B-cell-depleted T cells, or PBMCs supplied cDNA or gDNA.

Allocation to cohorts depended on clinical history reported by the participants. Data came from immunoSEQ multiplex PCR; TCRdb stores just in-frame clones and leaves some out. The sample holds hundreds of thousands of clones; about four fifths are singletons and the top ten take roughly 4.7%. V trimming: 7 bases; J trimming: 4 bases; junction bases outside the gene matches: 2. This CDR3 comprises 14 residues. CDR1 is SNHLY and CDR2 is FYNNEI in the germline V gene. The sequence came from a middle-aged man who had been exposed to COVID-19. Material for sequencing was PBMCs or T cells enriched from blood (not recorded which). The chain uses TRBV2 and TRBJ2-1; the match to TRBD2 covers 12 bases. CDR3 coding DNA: TGTGCCAGCACCGGGACTAGCGGGTACAATGAGCAGTTCTTC. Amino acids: CASTGTSGYNEQFF.